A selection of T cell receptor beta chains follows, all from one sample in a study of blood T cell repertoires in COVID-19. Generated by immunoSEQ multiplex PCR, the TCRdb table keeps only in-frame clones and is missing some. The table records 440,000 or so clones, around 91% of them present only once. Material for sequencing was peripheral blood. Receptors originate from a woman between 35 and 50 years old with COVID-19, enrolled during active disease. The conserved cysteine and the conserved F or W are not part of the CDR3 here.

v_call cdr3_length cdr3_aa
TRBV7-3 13 ASSPQIVPLHEQY
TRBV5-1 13 ASSLYSGGVNEQF
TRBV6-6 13 ASSHLRQGVYEQY
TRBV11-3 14 ASSLGGPGAHYEQY
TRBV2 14 ASSVRTGGWDQPQH
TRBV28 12 ASSSYSNNEKLF
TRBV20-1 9 SVHRTDTQY
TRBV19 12 ASSRRTGGEKLF
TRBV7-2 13 ASSLNGVNNSPLH
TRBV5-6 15 ASSSRTIQESNQPQH
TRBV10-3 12 AISESGQAEKLF
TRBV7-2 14 ASSFGTGGFGQPQH
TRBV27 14 ASSPRAGTGAGEQY
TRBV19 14 ASIRRAGGPNTEAF
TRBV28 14 ASSSPRLAGVDEQY
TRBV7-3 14 ASILGPYGGKIEQF
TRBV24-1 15 ATSDLTSAGSTDTQY
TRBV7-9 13 ASSLFGGDNQPQH
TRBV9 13 ASSVGTGPNEKLF
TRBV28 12 ASSSGGMGYGYT
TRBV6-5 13 ASSRGQGNNSPLH
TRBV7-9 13 ASIQREGPTDTQY
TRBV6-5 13 ASRLFHRPNYGYT
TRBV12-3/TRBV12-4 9 ASSSRDREI
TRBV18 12 ASSPASRREELF
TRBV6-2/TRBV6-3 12 ASSGGLRNQPQH
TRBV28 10 ASRIQGGEQF
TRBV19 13 ASSIGQGINYGYT
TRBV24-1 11 ATSAATNQPQH
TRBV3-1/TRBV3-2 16 ASSPLFLLSGANYGYT
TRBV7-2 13 ASSLDGQGNSPLH
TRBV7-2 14 ASSLAGGPYSETQY
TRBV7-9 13 ASSSDRGINEKLF
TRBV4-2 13 ASSPSRESNQPQH
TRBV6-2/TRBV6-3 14 ASSYSSQGDQETQY
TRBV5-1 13 ASSSGGSSYNEQF
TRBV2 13 ASSPGQGPSYEQY
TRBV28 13 ASSPGQGRGQPQH
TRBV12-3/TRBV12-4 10 ASSFRGDTQY
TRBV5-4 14 ASSDSPRVANYGYT
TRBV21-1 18 ASSKAIEVRTEALYNEQF
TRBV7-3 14 ASSSSLAKEQETQY
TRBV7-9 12 ASSLDWGLVGAF
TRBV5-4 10 ASSLGGDSQF
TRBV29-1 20 SVEDRVRAMPGTGGGGTEAF
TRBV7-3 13 ASSLGHSGQETQY
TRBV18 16 ASSPWTGGAGRTGELF
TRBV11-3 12 ASSRTGLRETQY
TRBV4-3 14 ASSQAGTGRGEKLF
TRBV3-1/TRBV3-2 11 ASSQEAGYGYT
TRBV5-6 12 ASSLGPGDQPQH
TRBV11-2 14 ASSSLRGEGRNEQF
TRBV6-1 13 ASSEGVGGGDTQY
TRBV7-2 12 ASSLELPNTEAF